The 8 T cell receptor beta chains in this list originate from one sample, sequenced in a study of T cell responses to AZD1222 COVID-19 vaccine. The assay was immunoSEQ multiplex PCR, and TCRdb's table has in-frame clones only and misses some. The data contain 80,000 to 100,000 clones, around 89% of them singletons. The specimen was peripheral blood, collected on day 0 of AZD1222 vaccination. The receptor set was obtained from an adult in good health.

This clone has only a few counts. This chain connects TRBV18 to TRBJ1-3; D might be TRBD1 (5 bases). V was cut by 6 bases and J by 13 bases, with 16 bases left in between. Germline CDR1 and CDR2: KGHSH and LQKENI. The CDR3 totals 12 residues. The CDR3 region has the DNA TGTGCCAGCTCCCCGTCGGGGGACGGGATATATTTT. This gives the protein CASSPSGDGIYF. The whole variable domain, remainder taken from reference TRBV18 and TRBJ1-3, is NAGVMQNPRHLVRRRGQEARLRCSPMKGHSHVYWYRQLPEEGLKFMVYLQKENIIDESGMPKERFSAEFPKEGPSILRIQQVVRGDSAAYFCASSPSGDGIYFGEGSWLTVV.

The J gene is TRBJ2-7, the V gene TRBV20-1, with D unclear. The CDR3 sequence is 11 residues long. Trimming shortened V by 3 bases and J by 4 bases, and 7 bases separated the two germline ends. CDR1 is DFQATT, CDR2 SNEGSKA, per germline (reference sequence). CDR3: CSASGLYEQYF. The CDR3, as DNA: TGCAGTGCTAGCGGCCTGTACGAGCAGTACTTC.

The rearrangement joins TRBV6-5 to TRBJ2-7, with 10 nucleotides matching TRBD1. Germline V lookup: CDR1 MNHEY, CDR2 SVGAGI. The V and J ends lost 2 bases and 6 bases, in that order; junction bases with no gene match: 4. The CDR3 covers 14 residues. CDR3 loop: CASSYDRGLREQYF. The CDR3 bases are TGTGCCAGCAGTTACGACAGGGGGCTCCGCGAGCAGTACTTC.

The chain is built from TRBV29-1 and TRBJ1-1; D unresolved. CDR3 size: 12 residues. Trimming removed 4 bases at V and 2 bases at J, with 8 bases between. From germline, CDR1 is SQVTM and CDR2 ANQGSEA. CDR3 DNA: TGCAGCGTTGGAACAGTAAACACTGAAGCTTTCTTT. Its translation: CSVGTVNTEAFF.

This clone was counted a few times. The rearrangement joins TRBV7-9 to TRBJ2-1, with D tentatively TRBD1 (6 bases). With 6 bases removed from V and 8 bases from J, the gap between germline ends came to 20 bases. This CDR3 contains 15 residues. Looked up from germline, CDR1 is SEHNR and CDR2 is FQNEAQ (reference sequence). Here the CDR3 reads CASSRTGTTIDEQFF. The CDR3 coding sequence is TGTGCCAGCAGTCGGACGGGGACAACGATCGATGAGCAGTTCTTC.

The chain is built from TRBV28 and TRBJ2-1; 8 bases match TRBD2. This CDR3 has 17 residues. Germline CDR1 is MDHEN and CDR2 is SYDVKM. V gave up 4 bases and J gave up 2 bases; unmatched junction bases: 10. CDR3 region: CASSSLGAGEAYNEQFF. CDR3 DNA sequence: TGTGCCAGCAGTTCCCTCGGAGCGGGGGAGGCCTACAATGAGCAGTTCTTC.

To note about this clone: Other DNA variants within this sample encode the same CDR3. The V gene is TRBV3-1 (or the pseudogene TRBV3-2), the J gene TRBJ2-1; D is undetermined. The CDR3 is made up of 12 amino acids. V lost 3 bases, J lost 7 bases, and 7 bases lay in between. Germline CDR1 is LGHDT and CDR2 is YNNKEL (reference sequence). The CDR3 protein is CASSQGGNEQFF. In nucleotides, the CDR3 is TGTGCCAGCAGCCAGGGTGGGAATGAGCAGTTCTTC.

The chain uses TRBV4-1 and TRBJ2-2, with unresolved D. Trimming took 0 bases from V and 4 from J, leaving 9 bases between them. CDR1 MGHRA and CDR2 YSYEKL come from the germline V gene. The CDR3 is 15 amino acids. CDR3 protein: CASSQEGQATGELFF. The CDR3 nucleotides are TGCGCCAGCAGCCAAGAGGGTCAAGCCACCGGGGAGCTGTTTTTT.